This T cell receptor beta chain was obtained from a study of blood T cell repertoires in COVID-19. Turning to the study itself: Italy, Spain and the United States were the sources of the convalescent and acute COVID-19 samples. T cells, B-cell-depleted T cells, or PBMCs provided the cDNA or gDNA that served as material.

TCRdb keeps only in-frame clones here, not all; method: immunoSEQ multiplex PCR. The table includes approximately 300,000 clones, about 90% detected once. The CDR3 consists of 13 residues. V was cut by 2 bases and J by 6 bases, with 8 bases left in between. Germline V gives CDR1 SGHDT, CDR2 YYEEEE. The sequence was collected from a man aged 18 to 30 who had recovered from COVID-19. V usage is TRBV5-6 and J usage is TRBJ2-2, with TRBD1 as a possible D gene (5 bases). Source material: peripheral blood. This CDR3 reads CASSFRVPGELFF. CDR3 bases: TGTGCCAGCAGCTTCAGGGTTCCCGGGGAGCTGTTTTTT.